This T cell receptor beta chain was captured by sequencing in a study of blood T cell repertoires in COVID-19. Sequencing used immunoSEQ multiplex PCR; TCRdb keeps in-frame clones, though not all of them. The sample has hundreds of thousands of clones, 88% seen once; the top ten hold approximately 2%. J lost 7 bases, V lost 3 bases, and 13 bases had no gene match. The germline CDR1 and CDR2 sequences are MDHEN and SYDVKM. The CDR3 is made up of 16 amino acids. This chain uses TRBV28 with TRBJ2-5; 8 positions match TRBD2. This TCR derives from a woman aged 60-75 years in a cohort exposed to, infected with or recovered from COVID-19 (not recorded which). The sequencing sample was made of PBMCs or T cells enriched from blood (not recorded which). CDR3 residues: CASSFYPGTSLVTQYF. CDR3 DNA: TGTGCCAGCAGTTTCTACCCTGGGACTAGTTTAGTGACCCAGTACTTC.